The 8 T cell receptor beta chains given below trace back to one sample, sequenced in a study of radiotherapy plus CTLA-4 blockade in lung cancer. Measured with immunoSEQ multiplex PCR; TCRdb has only the in-frame clones, and not every one. The top ten clones hold about 8% of a sample with tens of thousands of clones, around 74% of them seen once. Here the sequenced sample was peripheral blood, taken from a patient treated with radiotherapy plus ipilimumab. The receptors here all came from a human donor with non-small cell lung cancer whose response to radiotherapy plus ipilimumab could not be evaluated.

The V and J genes are TRBV7-9 and TRBJ1-1; possible D gene TRBD1, 5 bases. Between the trimmed V and J ends, which lost 1 base and 8 bases, there was a span of 11 bases. The CDR3 consists of 13 residues. CDR1 is SEHNR and CDR2 is FQNEAQ in the germline V gene (reference sequence). CDR3 sequence (DNA): TGTGCCAGCAGCTTAGGGGGGGTTAAGGAAGCTTTCTTT. Amino acids: CASSLGGVKEAFF.

The V call is TRBV5-1, the J call TRBJ1-1, with 8 bases aligning to TRBD1. The J segment lost 5 bases and the V segment lost 3 bases, leaving 6 bases of the junction unmatched. The CDR3 is 14 residues long. The germline V gene has CDR1 SGHRS and CDR2 YFSETQ. In DNA form, the CDR3 reads TGCGCCAGCAGCTCGCAGGGGGCGCGAACTGAAGCTTTCTTT. This gives the protein CASSSQGARTEAFF.

This chain links TRBV7-2 with TRBJ2-5, with D perhaps matching TRBD2 (6 bases). TRBJ2-7 explains the end of the DNA better; the J call may be wrong. The CDR3 loop spans 16 amino acids. Germline CDR1 SGHTA, CDR2 FQGNSA. In DNA, the CDR3 is TGTGCCAGCAGCTTAGAGTGGCCCGCGGGGTCCTACGAGCAGTACTTC. Its translation is CASSLEWPAGSYEQYF.

The chain couples TRBV28 to TRBJ1-2; D call uncertain. Germline V gene lookup returns CDR1 MDHEN and CDR2 SYDVKM. The CDR3 spans 13 residues. Trimming pared 6 bases from V and 6 bases from J, leaving 14 bases between. The CDR3, as DNA: TGTGCCAGCAGGCCGCGAGGAGTGAATGGCTACACCTTC. It is translated as CASRPRGVNGYTF.

The rearrangement links TRBV5-5 to TRBJ2-6, with D hard to call. Trimming pared 0 bases from V and 6 bases from J, leaving 4 bases between. This CDR3 spans 13 amino acids. Germline V gene sequence: CDR1 SGHKS, CDR2 YYEKEE (reference sequence). The CDR3 nucleotides read TGTGCCAGCAGCTTGGTCTTGGCCAACGTCCTGACTTTC. The encoded protein is CASSLVLANVLTF.

The rearrangement joins TRBV9 to TRBJ1-6; D gene uncertain. Germline V gene lookup returns CDR1 SGDLS and CDR2 YYNGEE. V lost 7 bases, J lost 6 bases, and 17 bases lay in between. The CDR3 consists of 15 residues. CDR3 coding DNA: TGTGCCAGCTCCGGAGGGCAGGAACTTAATTCACCCCTCCACTTT. Its protein is CASSGGQELNSPLHF.

The V call is TRBV2, the J call TRBJ2-3; D is undetermined. CDR1 and CDR2 from the germline V gene are SNHLY and FYNNEI. V was clipped by 4 bases and J by 2 bases, with 10 bases between them. This CDR3 spans 14 amino acids. The CDR3, as DNA: TGTGCCAGCAGTGGGGCAGTCTACACAGATACGCAGTATTTT. This translates into CASSGAVYTDTQYF.

As regards this clone: At one end, the junction sequence differs from germline, possibly due to a read error. The rearrangement uses TRBV7-2 and TRBJ2-7, with 14 bases identical to TRBD2. CDR1 and CDR2 from the germline V gene are SGHTA and FQGNSA. CDR3 size: 17 residues. In nucleotides, the CDR3 is TGCGCCAGCAGCCTTTCCCCCGGACTAGCGGGGGGCTACGAGCAGTACTTC. Translating gives CASSLSPGLAGGYEQYF.